The entry that follows covers one T cell receptor beta chain sequence. The sample comes from a study of blood T cell repertoires in COVID-19. Study information: From the United States, Italy and Spain came samples of acute and convalescent COVID-19. Nucleic acid was either cDNA or gDNA, and it came from T cells, B-cell-depleted T cells, or PBMCs.

As handled by the study authors: Nucleated cell number was recorded as an estimate derived from reference gene primer amplification. Repertoires were generated with immunoSEQ multiplex PCR, while TCRdb's copy carries only in-frame clones and drops some. V, J and clone size were drawn from that table, and D and trimming were deduced from the DNA. In the table there are about 140,000 clones, 65% to 80% of which are singletons. The junction had 10 bases not matched to a gene; V was cut back by 6 bases and J by 6 bases. Germline CDR1 reads MDHEN; CDR2 reads SYDVKM. This CDR3 has 14 residues. Sequencing input: peripheral blood. The chain carries TRBV28 and TRBJ1-1; 7 bases map to TRBD1. This clonotype originated in an elderly man with acute or convalescent COVID-19. CDR3 residues: CASSRDRAWAEAFF. CDR3 bases: TGTGCCAGCAGCCGGGACAGAGCGTGGGCTGAAGCTTTCTTT.